The clone carrying this T cell receptor (beta chain) has ten or more counts. The antigen remains unidentified. Every cDNA TCR molecule received its own unique molecular identifier. A single record per CDR3 protein comes from TCRdb applying MiXCR to the 5' RACE reads. The data contain over 15,000 distinct CDR3 sequences, 5.5% to 8% of them singletons. This record belongs to a study of spatial heterogeneity in lung cancer. Findings and limits, study-wide: Mutation counts in tumors were tracked by counts of expanded intratumoral alpha and beta TCRs.

V lost 1 base, J lost 7 bases, and 18 bases stayed unmatched. There are 17 residues in the CDR3. Germline V gene data show CDR1 as DFQATT and CDR2 as SNEGSKA (reference sequence). Specified time point: sample taken at primary tumor resection. The receptor was derived from a female donor with early-stage non-small cell lung cancer. The sequences come from lung tumor tissue, collected at surgery. The chain couples TRBV20-1 to TRBJ2-7; 8 bases agree with TRBD1. CDR3 DNA sequence: TGCAGTGCTAGAGTGCCCCGAACCGGGACAGGCAGGGGGGAGCAGTACTTC. Its translation: CSARVPRTGTGRGEQYF.